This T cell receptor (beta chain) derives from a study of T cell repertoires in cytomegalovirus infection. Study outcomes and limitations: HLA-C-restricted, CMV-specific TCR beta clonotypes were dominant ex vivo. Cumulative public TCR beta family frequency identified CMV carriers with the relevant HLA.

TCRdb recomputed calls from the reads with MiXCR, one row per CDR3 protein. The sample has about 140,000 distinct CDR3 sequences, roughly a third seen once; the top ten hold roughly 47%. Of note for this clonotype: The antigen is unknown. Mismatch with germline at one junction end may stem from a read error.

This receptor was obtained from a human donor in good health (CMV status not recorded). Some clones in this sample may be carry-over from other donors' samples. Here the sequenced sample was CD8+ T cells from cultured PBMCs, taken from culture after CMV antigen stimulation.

This CDR3 is CASSYGRVGDCPNF. The CDR3, as DNA: TGTGCCAGCAGTTACGGCCGAGTGGGTGACTGCCCAAACTTC. The V call is TRBV6-5, the J call TRBJ2-5; unclear D gene. Germline CDR1 is MNHEY and CDR2 is SVGAGI. The CDR3 covers 14 residues.